The clone carrying this TCR beta chain was observed a single time. Its antigen is not identified. These data come from a study of cytomegalovirus exposure and HLA in healthy donors. Broader study findings: Near-uniform donor sequencing depth was presumed by presence/absence analyses. Exclusion applied to some V segments, including TRBV6-2 and TRBV6-3, as they were indistinguishable.

It was with 60 Vbeta and 13 Jbeta primers that the PCR ran. Assay: immunoSEQ multiplex PCR; the TCRdb copy retains only in-frame clones and omits some. The table records under 80,000 clones, about 80% of them present only once. J was trimmed by 3 bases and V by 6 bases; bases with no gene match: 4. The CDR3 is made up of 13 amino acids. Germline-derived CDR1 and CDR2 are MGHRA and YSYEKL. Sequences were obtained from PBMCs. The chain is built from TRBV4-1 and TRBJ2-7, with 8 bases matching TRBD2. This sequence originates from a man aged 50-60 years in good health and CMV-seropositive. The CDR3 loop reads CASSRTSLYEQYF. CDR3 coding DNA: TGCGCCAGCAGTAGGACTAGCCTCTACGAGCAGTACTTC.